The clone carrying this TCR beta chain was found many times. The CDR3 covers 15 residues. With V trimmed by 0 bases and J by 8 bases, 8 bases remained unmatched. CDR1 and CDR2 from the germline V gene are SGDLS and YYNGEE. Time point here: pre-sensitization, week 0. The treatment denotes: therapeutic diphenylcyclopropenone sensitization with weekly scalp DPC. Sequencing started from total RNA isolated from unfractionated whole blood. During construction of the library, unique molecular identifiers were attached to individual cDNA molecules for quantitative, reproducible TCR counting. MiXCR was run by TCRdb on the RACE reads, yielding one entry per CDR3 protein. In the table there are some 45,000 distinct CDR3 sequences, roughly 12% of which are singletons. This sample stems from a study of human T cells and chemical hapten exposure.

The chain has TRBV9 and TRBJ2-1; 7 nucleotides align to TRBD1. The sequence was obtained from a woman aged 25 to 39 with alopecia areata. Some clones in this sample may be carry-over from other donors' samples. The source material was whole blood, sampled in connection with sensitization to the hapten diphenylcyclopropenone (DPC). The chain's CDR3 is CASSVAGQVEYEQFF. DNA of the CDR3: TGTGCCAGCAGCGTAGCCGGACAGGTCGAATATGAGCAGTTCTTC.